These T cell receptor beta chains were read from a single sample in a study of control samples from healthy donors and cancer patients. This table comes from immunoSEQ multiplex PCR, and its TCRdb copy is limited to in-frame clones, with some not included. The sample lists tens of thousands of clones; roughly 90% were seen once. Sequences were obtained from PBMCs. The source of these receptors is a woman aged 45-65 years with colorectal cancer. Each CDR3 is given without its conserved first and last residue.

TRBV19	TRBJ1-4	ASSIAAQGTNEKLF
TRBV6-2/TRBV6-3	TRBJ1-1	ASSTGGTEAF
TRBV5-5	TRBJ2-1	ASSFPGGPSSYNEQF
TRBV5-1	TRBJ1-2	ASSYLGQTNYGYT
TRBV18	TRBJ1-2	ASSPSVTPANYGYT
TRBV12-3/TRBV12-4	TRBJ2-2	ASKKGGTGELF
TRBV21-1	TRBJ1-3	ASSKLVSGSLGNTIY
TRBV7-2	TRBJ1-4	ASSSKVGGLREKLF
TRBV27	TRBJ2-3	ASSFTPWADTQY
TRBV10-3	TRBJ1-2	AISAYGTANYGYT
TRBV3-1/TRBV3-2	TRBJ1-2	ASSQERNLYGYT
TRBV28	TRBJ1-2	ASSPLTGSNYGYT
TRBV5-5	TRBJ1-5	ASSFIGGGNQPQH
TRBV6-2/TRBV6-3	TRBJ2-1	ASSYGSPKEQF
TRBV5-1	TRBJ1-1	ASSLLGQGNTEAF
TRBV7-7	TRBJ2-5	ASSLGQRETQY
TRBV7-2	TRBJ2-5	ASSQRGGEQTQY
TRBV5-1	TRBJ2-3	ASSYGQGTDTQY
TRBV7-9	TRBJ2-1	ASSSANEQF
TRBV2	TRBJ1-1	ATSLGNPDRKAF
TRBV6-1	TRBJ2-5	ASSEGRRPSGETQY
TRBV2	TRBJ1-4	ASSELAVTNEKLF
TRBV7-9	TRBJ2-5	ASSTGRSGVEETQY
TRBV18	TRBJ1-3	ASSPGQGSGNTIY
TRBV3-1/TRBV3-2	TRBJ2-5	ASSQPGGETQY
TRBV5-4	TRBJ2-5	ASSLAGSETQY
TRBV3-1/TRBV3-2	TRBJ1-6	ASRRTRERDSPLH
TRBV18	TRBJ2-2	ASSPPTGAGELF
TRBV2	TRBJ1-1	ASRARDRGNTEAF